A selection of T cell receptor beta chains follows, all from one sample in a study of T cells in Graves' hyperthyroidism and ophthalmopathy. A single record per CDR3 protein comes from TCRdb applying MiXCR to the multiplex PCR reads. In the table there are some 320,000 distinct CDR3 sequences, roughly 13% of which are singletons. Sequences were obtained from blood. These receptors were collected from a woman in her thirties or forties with Graves' ophthalmopathy. Both conserved end residues are part of each CDR3. The order of the fields is CDR3 protein, CDR3 DNA, clone size, V gene, D gene, J gene. D genes are given only for firm matches. Clone size, where shown, is once, few, many, or a class for clones that have expanded.

cdr3_aa: CASSLEGHGGNTIYF; cdr3_nt: TGCGCCAGCAGCTTGGAAGGGCACGGCGGAAACACCATATATTTT; clone_size: .; v_call: TRBV5-1; d_call: .; j_call: TRBJ1-3
cdr3_aa: CATSDFRSYGEQSF; cdr3_nt: TGTGCCACCAGTGATTTTAGGAGTTACGGTGAGCAGTCCTTC; clone_size: .; v_call: TRBV24-1; d_call: .; j_call: TRBJ2-1
cdr3_aa: CSGILGGVGTYNEQFF; cdr3_nt: TGCAGCGGAATCTTGGGGGGAGTGGGGACCTACAATGAGCAGTTCTTC; clone_size: few; v_call: TRBV20-1; d_call: .; j_call: TRBJ2-1
cdr3_aa: CASSFSGGWDTQYF; cdr3_nt: TGCGCCAGCAGCTTCTCGGGGGGCTGGGATACGCAGTATTTT; clone_size: many; v_call: TRBV5-1; d_call: .; j_call: TRBJ2-3
cdr3_aa: CASIMGLAGGFSTDTQYF; cdr3_nt: TGTGCCAGCATCATGGGACTAGCGGGAGGTTTTAGCACAGATACGCAGTATTTT; clone_size: many; v_call: TRBV28; d_call: TRBD2; j_call: TRBJ2-3
cdr3_aa: CASSLTGTPSWGQFF; cdr3_nt: TGTGCCAGCAGCCTCACCGGGACACCCTCGTGGGGGCAGTTCTTC; clone_size: few; v_call: TRBV7-2; d_call: .; j_call: TRBJ2-1
cdr3_aa: CASGGQGSGYTF; cdr3_nt: TGTGCCAGCGGGGGACAGGGGAGCGGCTACACCTTC; clone_size: many; v_call: TRBV27; d_call: TRBD1; j_call: TRBJ1-2
cdr3_aa: CASSSAGQGLGYTF; cdr3_nt: TGTGCCAGCAGCTCTGCCGGGCAGGGGCTTGGCTACACCTTC; clone_size: many; v_call: TRBV11-2; d_call: .; j_call: TRBJ1-2
cdr3_aa: CSVERSDTEAFF; cdr3_nt: TGCAGCGTTGAACGAAGCGACACTGAAGCTTTCTTT; clone_size: many; v_call: TRBV29-1; d_call: .; j_call: TRBJ1-1
cdr3_aa: CAASVRGYGYTF; cdr3_nt: TGTGCCGCATCGGTGAGAGGCTATGGCTACACCTTC; clone_size: many; v_call: TRBV28; d_call: .; j_call: TRBJ1-2
cdr3_aa: CASSQRTVFSTGELFF; cdr3_nt: TGTGCCAGCAGCCAAAGGACAGTCTTCTCCACCGGGGAGCTGTTTTTT; clone_size: once; v_call: TRBV5-4; d_call: .; j_call: TRBJ2-2
cdr3_aa: CASSLSVTGQFEAFF; cdr3_nt: TGTGCCAGCAGTTTATCTGTGACAGGGCAATTTGAAGCTTTCTTT; clone_size: many; v_call: TRBV27; d_call: TRBD1; j_call: TRBJ1-1
cdr3_aa: CASSVAGATYNEQFF; cdr3_nt: TGTGCCAGCAGCGTAGCAGGGGCGACCTACAATGAGCAGTTCTTC; clone_size: .; v_call: TRBV9; d_call: .; j_call: TRBJ2-1
cdr3_aa: CASSQDWGGSSYEQYF; cdr3_nt: TGTGCCAGCAGCCAAGATTGGGGTGGGAGCTCCTACGAGCAGTACTTC; clone_size: few; v_call: TRBV3-1; d_call: .; j_call: TRBJ2-7
cdr3_aa: CASSLDSRSNYGYTF; cdr3_nt: TGTGCCAGCAGCTTGGACAGCCGATCTAACTATGGCTACACCTTC; clone_size: few; v_call: TRBV7-2; d_call: .; j_call: TRBJ1-2
cdr3_aa: CASSLAAGANNEQFF; cdr3_nt: TGTGCCAGCAGTTTAGCGGCAGGGGCTAACAATGAGCAGTTCTTC; clone_size: many; v_call: TRBV12-3/TRBV12-4; d_call: .; j_call: TRBJ2-1
cdr3_aa: CAISVERWREQYF; cdr3_nt: TGTGCCATCAGTGTGGAGAGGTGGAGGGAGCAGTACTTC; clone_size: many; v_call: TRBV10-3; d_call: .; j_call: TRBJ2-7
cdr3_aa: CASSLAQGEQYF; cdr3_nt: TGTGCCAGCAGCTTAGCACAGGGGGAGCAGTACTTC; clone_size: many; v_call: TRBV7-2; d_call: TRBD1; j_call: TRBJ2-7
cdr3_aa: CASSWTSGTVYNEQFF; cdr3_nt: TGTGCCAGCAGCTGGACCTCCGGGACAGTCTACAATGAGCAGTTCTTC; clone_size: many; v_call: TRBV11-2; d_call: TRBD1; j_call: TRBJ2-1
cdr3_aa: CASSEHVPTGELFF; cdr3_nt: TGTGCCAGCAGTGAACATGTCCCCACCGGGGAGCTGTTTTTT; clone_size: many; v_call: TRBV2; d_call: .; j_call: TRBJ2-2
cdr3_aa: CASSGGTHRGHEQFF; cdr3_nt: TGTGCCAGCAGCGGAGGGACACACAGGGGTCATGAGCAGTTCTTC; clone_size: many; v_call: TRBV11-3; d_call: .; j_call: TRBJ2-1
cdr3_aa: CASSPLMGKAGGNNEQFF; cdr3_nt: TGTGCCAGCAGCCCCTTGATGGGTAAAGCGGGGGGTAACAATGAGCAGTTCTTC; clone_size: many; v_call: TRBV11-2; d_call: TRBD2; j_call: TRBJ2-1
cdr3_aa: CASSRDSYEQYF; cdr3_nt: TGTGCCAGCAGTAGGGACAGCTACGAGCAGTACTTC; clone_size: many; v_call: TRBV3-1; d_call: TRBD1; j_call: TRBJ2-7
cdr3_aa: CASRSVRGQNTEAFF; cdr3_nt: TGCGCCAGCAGGTCAGTCCGGGGCCAGAACACTGAAGCTTTCTTT; clone_size: few; v_call: TRBV4-1; d_call: .; j_call: TRBJ1-1
cdr3_aa: CSVELVAGGLDYGYTF; cdr3_nt: TGCAGCGTTGAGCTCGTAGCAGGGGGCCTCGACTATGGCTACACCTTC; clone_size: many; v_call: TRBV29-1; d_call: TRBD1; j_call: TRBJ1-2
cdr3_aa: CASRTRGVEGYGYTF; cdr3_nt: TGTGCCAGCAGAACCAGGGGCGTAGAGGGCTATGGCTACACCTTC; clone_size: many; v_call: TRBV27; d_call: .; j_call: TRBJ1-2
cdr3_aa: CASSLGIGIHEAFF; cdr3_nt: TGTGCCAGCAGCTTAGGAATAGGGATCCATGAAGCTTTCTTT; clone_size: many; v_call: TRBV11-2; d_call: .; j_call: TRBJ1-1
cdr3_aa: CATSEAGPYNEQFF; cdr3_nt: TGTGCCACCAGTGAGGCGGGACCGTACAATGAGCAGTTCTTC; clone_size: many; v_call: TRBV24-1; d_call: .; j_call: TRBJ2-1
cdr3_aa: CATSRTGVGNEQFF; cdr3_nt: TGTGCCACCAGTCGGACAGGTGTGGGGAATGAGCAGTTCTTC; clone_size: few; v_call: TRBV15; d_call: TRBD1; j_call: TRBJ2-1
cdr3_aa: CASSERATSGGTGEQFF; cdr3_nt: TGTGCCAGCAGTGAAAGGGCCACTAGCGGGGGAACAGGTGAGCAGTTCTTC; clone_size: .; v_call: TRBV6-1; d_call: TRBD2; j_call: TRBJ2-1
cdr3_aa: CATSDPGRAYTDTQYF; cdr3_nt: TGTGCCACCAGTGATCCGGGCAGGGCTTATACAGATACGCAGTATTTT; clone_size: many; v_call: TRBV24-1; d_call: .; j_call: TRBJ2-3
cdr3_aa: CASSQEAITTDTQYF; cdr3_nt: TGTGCCAGCAGCCAAGAGGCTATAACCACAGATACGCAGTATTTT; clone_size: many; v_call: TRBV14; d_call: .; j_call: TRBJ2-3
cdr3_aa: CTSNTGNYGYTF; cdr3_nt: TGTACCAGCAATACGGGGAACTATGGCTACACCTTC; clone_size: .; v_call: TRBV25-1; d_call: .; j_call: TRBJ1-2
cdr3_aa: CASSPKTTGAFNGYTF; cdr3_nt: TGTGCCAGCAGCCCAAAGACGACAGGGGCGTTTAATGGCTACACCTTC; clone_size: .; v_call: TRBV7-9; d_call: TRBD1; j_call: TRBJ1-2